The 4 T cell receptor beta chains in this list originate from one sample, sequenced in a study of cytomegalovirus exposure and HLA in healthy donors. PCR involved 60 Vbeta and 13 Jbeta primers. Assay: immunoSEQ multiplex PCR; the TCRdb copy retains only in-frame clones and omits some. The sample has 150,000 to 180,000 clones, more than 70% seen once. The sequenced material came from PBMCs. These receptors were collected from a woman in her 40s in good health and CMV-seropositive.

The V gene is TRBV28, the J gene TRBJ2-7, with a tentative D call TRBD2 (6 bases). The CDR3 loop spans 14 amino acids. Deletions cut 6 bases from V and 1 base from J, with 13 bases between. Germline CDR1 reads MDHEN; CDR2 reads SYDVKM. Here the CDR3 reads CASSPTGGSYEQYF. CDR3 bases: TGTGCCAGCAGCCCAACCGGGGGATCCTACGAGCAGTACTTC.

The rearrangement joins TRBV27 to TRBJ2-7; TRBD2 is a possible D gene (6 bases). The germline gives CDR1 MNHEY, CDR2 SMNVEV (reference sequence). The CDR3 spans 14 residues. V lost 5 bases, J lost 3 bases, and 14 bases lay in between. The CDR3 reads CASSTPGLDYEQYF. CDR3 in DNA: TGTGCCAGCAGTACGCCGGGACTCGACTACGAGCAGTACTTC.

V usage is TRBV5-1 and J usage is TRBJ2-2; D is perhaps TRBD2 (6 bases). CDR1 and CDR2 (germline): SGHRS, YFSETQ. The CDR3 sequence is 17 residues long. Trimming pared 5 bases from V and 4 bases from J, leaving 21 bases between. CDR3 region: CASRTSTSFGTTGELFF. The CDR3 DNA sequence: TGCGCCAGCAGGACCTCTACTAGCTTCGGGACCACCGGGGAGCTGTTTTTT. Combining the CDR3 with reference TRBV5-1 and TRBJ2-2 gives the whole variable domain KAGVTQTPRYLIKTRGQQVTLSCSPISGHRSVSWYQQTPGQGLQFLFEYFSETQRNKGNFPGRFSGRQFSNSRSEMNVSTLELGDSALYLCASRTSTSFGTTGELFFGEGSRLTVL.

The V and J genes are TRBV5-1 and TRBJ2-3, with 10 bases aligning to TRBD2. The CDR3 contains 14 residues. The ends lost 8 bases at V and 6 bases at J; junction bases unmatched: 9. From germline, CDR1 is SGHRS and CDR2 YFSETQ. The CDR3: CASTSRTSGDTQYF. The CDR3 nucleotides are TGCGCCAGTACCTCTAGGACTAGCGGTGATACGCAGTATTTT.